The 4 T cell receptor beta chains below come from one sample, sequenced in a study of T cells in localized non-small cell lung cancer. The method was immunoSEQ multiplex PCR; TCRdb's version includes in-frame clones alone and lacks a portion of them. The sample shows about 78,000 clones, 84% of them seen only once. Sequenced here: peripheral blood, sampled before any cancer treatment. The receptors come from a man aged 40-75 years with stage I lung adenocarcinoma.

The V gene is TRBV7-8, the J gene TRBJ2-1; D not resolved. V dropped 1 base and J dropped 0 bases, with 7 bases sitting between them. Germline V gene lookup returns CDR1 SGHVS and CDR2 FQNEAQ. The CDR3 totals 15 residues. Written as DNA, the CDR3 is TGTGCCAGCAGCTTAGTAGTAAGCTCCTACAATGAGCAGTTCTTC. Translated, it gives CASSLVVSSYNEQFF.

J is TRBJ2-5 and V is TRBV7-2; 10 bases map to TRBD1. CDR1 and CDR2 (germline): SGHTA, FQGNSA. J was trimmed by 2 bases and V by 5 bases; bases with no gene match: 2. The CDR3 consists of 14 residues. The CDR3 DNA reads TGTGCCAGCAGCCGGGACAGGGGACAAGAGACCCAGTACTTC. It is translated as CASSRDRGQETQYF.

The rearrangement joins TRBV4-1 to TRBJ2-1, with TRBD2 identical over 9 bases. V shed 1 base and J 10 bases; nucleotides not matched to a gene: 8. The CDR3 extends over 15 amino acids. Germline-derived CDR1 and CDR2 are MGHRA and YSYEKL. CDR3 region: CASSQVPAGGREQFF. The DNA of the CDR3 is TGCGCCAGCAGCCAAGTCCCAGCGGGAGGACGGGAGCAGTTCTTC.

This chain's CDR3 is CASSHKITGGSYNEQFF. CDR3 nucleotides: TGCGCCAGCAGCCACAAGATTACAGGGGGCTCCTACAATGAGCAGTTCTTC. The rearrangement uses TRBV4-3 and TRBJ2-1; 8 bases agree with TRBD1. V trimming: 3 bases; J trimming: 0 bases; junction bases outside the gene matches: 7. This CDR3 is 17 amino acids long. Germline CDR1 and CDR2: LGHNA and YSLEER.